This record concerns one T cell receptor beta chain sequence. A much more abundant neighbour one base away suggests this may be a read error. Each diagnosis drew on symptoms, thyroxine, TRAb, thyroid ultrasound and orbital computed tomography findings. The sample originates from a study of T cells in Graves' hyperthyroidism and ophthalmopathy. Overall study: Pretreatment peripheral blood was obtained at initial diagnosis.

The CDR3 length is 16 residues. Germline CDR1 SNHLY, CDR2 FYNNEI. From RNA transcripts, TCR beta CDR3 regions were amplified. Using the HTBI primer set, a first-round RT-PCR was run on the TCR CDR3. A single record per CDR3 protein comes from TCRdb applying MiXCR to the multiplex PCR reads. The sample lists 96,000 or so distinct CDR3 sequences, just over 50% occurring once. The receptor comes from a middle-aged woman with Graves' hyperthyroidism. Sequenced material: blood. The chain recombines TRBV2 with TRBJ2-7; 7 bases are shared with TRBD1. The CDR3 is CASSSPGQKLSHEQYF. CDR3 DNA: TGTGCCAGCAGTTCCCCGGGACAGAAACTCTCCCACGAGCAGTACTTC. The entire variable domain, with the rest obtained from reference TRBV2 and TRBJ2-7, is as follows: EPEVTQTPSHQVTQMGQEVILRCVPISNHLYFYWYRQILGQKVEFLVSFYNNEISEKSEIFDDQFSVERPDGSNFTLKIRSTKLEDSAMYFCASSSPGQKLSHEQYFGPGTRLTVT.